One and the same sample provided the 30 T cell receptor beta chains below, sequenced in a study of blood T cell repertoires in COVID-19. The protocol was immunoSEQ multiplex PCR, while the TCRdb copy is restricted to in-frame clones and leaves out a portion. Of about 55,000 clones in the sample, 65% to 85% were seen once. Sequenced material: peripheral blood. All receptors derive from a man older than 75 with COVID-19, enrolled during active disease.

The rearrangement links TRBV5-6 to TRBJ2-5, with unresolved D. The CDR3 is 11 residues long. V was clipped by 0 bases and J by 7 bases, with 4 bases between them. Germline V gives CDR1 SGHDT, CDR2 YYEEEE. Written as DNA, the CDR3 is TGTGCCAGCAGCTTGGGCGGGACCCAGTACTTC. It encodes CASSLGGTQYF.

The chain recombines TRBV20-1 with TRBJ1-6; D perhaps matches TRBD1 (5 bases). Trimming shortened V by 5 bases and J by 14 bases, and 13 bases separated the two germline ends. The CDR3 length is 11 residues. In germline, CDR1 is DFQATT, CDR2 SNEGSKA (reference sequence). CDR3 loop: CSAPRGKTLHF. The DNA of the CDR3 is TGCAGTGCTCCTCGGGGGAAGACCCTCCACTTT.

This rearrangement joins TRBV6-5 to TRBJ1-4; 11 positions match TRBD1. Germline V lookup: CDR1 MNHEY, CDR2 SVGAGI. The CDR3 contains 15 residues. With V trimmed by 7 bases and J by 5 bases, 6 bases remained unmatched. The CDR3 sequence: CASNGQGAWNEKLFF. In DNA form, the CDR3 reads TGTGCCAGCAACGGACAGGGGGCGTGGAATGAAAAACTGTTTTTT.

In this sample, this clone turned up once. The chain employs TRBV27 and TRBJ1-2, with D unresolved. The CDR3 covers 12 residues. Germline V CDR1 and CDR2: MNHEY, SMNVEV (reference sequence). The ends were cut back, 3 bases at V and 6 bases at J, with 8 bases in the middle. The CDR3 spells CASSLPGDGYTF. The CDR3 nucleotides read TGTGCCAGCAGTTTGCCCGGGGATGGCTACACCTTC.

The rearrangement joins TRBV10-3 to TRBJ1-2; 10 bases are a match to TRBD1. J lost 5 bases, V lost 7 bases, and 10 bases had no gene match. The CDR3 is 15 amino acids. The germline CDR1 and CDR2 sequences are ENHRY and SYGVKD. CDR3 coding DNA: TGTGCCATCACTCCAGGACGGGACAGGGGATATGGCTACACCTTC. As protein: CAITPGRDRGYGYTF.

The chain links TRBV9 to TRBJ2-1; maybe TRBD1 (5 bases). The CDR3 is 15 amino acids. Germline V gene data show CDR1 as SGDLS and CDR2 as YYNGEE. The V end lost 4 bases, the J end lost 0 bases, and 11 bases lay between the germline ends. Written as DNA, the CDR3 is TGTGCCAGCAGCCTCGGACATACCTCCTACAATGAGCAGTTCTTC. Translation gives CASSLGHTSYNEQFF.

This clone was seen a single time. The chain combines TRBV9 with TRBJ2-2, with 8 bases aligning to TRBD2. The CDR3 length is 18 residues. Germline V gives CDR1 SGDLS, CDR2 YYNGEE. V shed 3 bases, J shed 4 bases, and the junction held 14 bases outside the gene matches. The chain's CDR3 is CASSGDPAGGPGTGELFF. The CDR3 bases are TGTGCCAGCAGCGGAGATCCTGCGGGGGGCCCGGGCACCGGGGAGCTGTTTTTT.

V usage is TRBV6-5 and J usage is TRBJ2-1; 9 bases map to TRBD2. The CDR3 length is 14 residues. Germline V gene data show CDR1 as MNHEY and CDR2 as SVGAGI. Germline trimming cut 8 bases from V and 1 base from J; bases unmatched to any gene: 3. DNA for the CDR3: TGTGCCAGCGGCGGGGGGGCTTCCTACAATGAGCAGTTCTTC. It codes for CASGGGASYNEQFF.

The V and J genes are TRBV10-3 and TRBJ2-7; TRBD1 matches 9 bases. The CDR3 loop spans 15 amino acids. Germline loops: CDR1 ENHRY, CDR2 SYGVKD. V was clipped by 5 bases and J by 0 bases; unmatched bases: 5. CDR3 residues: CAISLSGQGSYEQYF. In DNA form, the CDR3 reads TGTGCCATCAGTCTTTCGGGACAGGGCTCCTACGAGCAGTACTTC.

The V call is TRBV3-1 (or the pseudogene TRBV3-2), the J call TRBJ1-2; 10 positions agree with TRBD1. CDR1 and CDR2 (germline): LGHDT, YNNKEL (reference sequence). The ends lost 4 bases at V and 4 bases at J; junction bases unmatched: 6. There are 15 residues in the CDR3. The CDR3 DNA reads as TGTGCCAGCAGCCTCCGGGACAGGGGCCCCTATGGCTACACCTTC. Its translation: CASSLRDRGPYGYTF.

This clone was recorded a few times. J is TRBJ1-5 and V is TRBV15, with TRBD1 as a possible D gene (5 bases). Between the trimmed V and J ends, which lost 1 base and 4 bases, there was a span of 8 bases. The CDR3 is 14 residues long. The germline V gene encodes CDR1 LNHNV and CDR2 YYDKDF (reference sequence). CDR3 bases: TGTGCCACCAGCAGAGGGCAGGGTAATCAGCCCCAGCATTTT. Its protein product is CATSRGQGNQPQHF.

This clone came up once. The rearrangement joins TRBV6-5 to TRBJ2-7; maybe TRBD1 (6 bases). Germline CDR1 reads MNHEY; CDR2 reads SVGAGI. Trimming removed 4 bases at V and 2 bases at J, with 12 bases between. The CDR3 is 14 amino acids. CDR3: CASSFGQLAYEQYF. The CDR3 DNA reads as TGTGCCAGCAGTTTTGGACAGCTCGCCTACGAGCAGTACTTC.

The J gene is TRBJ1-2, the V gene TRBV3-1 (or the pseudogene TRBV3-2); TRBD1 agrees at 9 bases. The CDR3 totals 14 residues. The V and J ends lost 4 bases and 4 bases, in that order; junction bases with no gene match: 4. Germline CDR1 LGHDT, CDR2 YNNKEL (reference sequence). The CDR3 loop reads CASSRAGQGYGYTF. Written as DNA, the CDR3 is TGTGCCAGCAGCCGGGCGGGACAGGGCTATGGCTACACCTTC.

The J gene is TRBJ2-2, the V gene TRBV19; D is possibly TRBD1 (5 bases). This CDR3 comprises 14 residues. V shed 1 base and J shed 3 bases, with 6 bases lying between them. Germline values: CDR1 LNHDA, CDR2 SQIVND (reference sequence). The CDR3 region is CASSIGQYTGELFF. The CDR3 DNA is TGTGCCAGTAGTATAGGACAGTACACCGGGGAGCTGTTTTTT.

Only a few counts were recorded for this clone. CDR3 protein: CASSQGQGGYGYTF. The CDR3, as DNA: TGCGCCAGCAGCCAAGGACAGGGCGGCTATGGCTACACCTTC. This sequence joins TRBV4-3 and TRBJ1-2; 7 bases are shared with TRBD1. Germline V CDR1 and CDR2: LGHNA, YSLEER. The CDR3 contains 14 residues. Trimming at V came to 1 base and at J to 4 bases, leaving 3 bases not matched to a gene.

The sample holds a few counts of this clone. The rearrangement joins TRBV7-9 to TRBJ2-3; 9 bases fit TRBD2. The germline V gene encodes CDR1 SEHNR and CDR2 FQNEAQ (reference sequence). With 1 base clipped from V and 0 bases from J, the junction kept 2 bases outside the gene matches. The CDR3 loop spans 16 amino acids. As DNA, the CDR3 is TGTGCCAGCAGCTTAGGGCTAGCGGGGAGCACAGATACGCAGTATTTT. The encoded protein is CASSLGLAGSTDTQYF.

The chain carries TRBV3-1 (or the pseudogene TRBV3-2) and TRBJ1-5; weak D call: TRBD1 (5 bases). CDR3 size: 14 residues. The germline V gene has CDR1 LGHDT and CDR2 YNNKEL (reference sequence). The V and J ends lost 7 bases and 3 bases respectively, with 13 bases between them. The CDR3 spells CASKDGGVNQPQHF. The DNA of the CDR3 is TGTGCCAGCAAGGACGGAGGGGTCAATCAGCCCCAGCATTTT.

The chain couples TRBV9 to TRBJ1-2; a possible D gene is TRBD1 (6 bases). CDR1 and CDR2 (germline): SGDLS, YYNGEE. CDR3 length equals 16 residues. V lost 0 bases to trimming and J lost 0 bases, with 12 bases between them. The CDR3 DNA follows: TGTGCCAGCAGCGTAGAGTTGGACAGTGCTAACTATGGCTACACCTTC. Protein: CASSVELDSANYGYTF. The full variable domain, in which reference TRBV9 and TRBJ1-2 provide the parts outside the CDR3, is DSGVTQTPKHLITATGQRVTLRCSPRSGDLSVYWYQQSLDQGLQFLIQYYNGEERAKGNILERFSAQQFPDLHSELNLSSLELGDSALYFCASSVELDSANYGYTFGSGTRLTVV.

The chain combines TRBV5-1 with TRBJ2-1; 15 bases are shared with TRBD2. This CDR3 comprises 15 residues. Germline-derived CDR1 and CDR2 are SGHRS and YFSETQ. Unmatched junction bases numbered 5, after V lost 5 bases and J lost 8 bases. The CDR3 spells CASSPGLAGGHEQFF. CDR3 nucleotide sequence: TGCGCCAGCAGTCCTGGACTAGCGGGGGGGCATGAGCAGTTCTTC.

The chain links TRBV14 to TRBJ1-6; unclear D gene. The CDR3 covers 15 residues. V was trimmed by 1 base and J by 7 bases, leaving 11 bases between them. Germline CDR1 and CDR2: SGHDN and FVKESK. This chain's CDR3 is CASSQGHFPNSPLHF. In nucleotides, the CDR3 is TGTGCCAGCAGCCAAGGCCACTTTCCCAATTCACCCCTCCACTTT.

The chain links TRBV19 to TRBJ2-5, with 7 positions matching TRBD2. The germline V gene encodes CDR1 LNHDA and CDR2 SQIVND (reference sequence). The CDR3 has 15 amino acids. J gave up 5 bases and V 4 bases, and 10 bases lay outside the gene matches. The CDR3 nucleotides read TGTGCCAGTAGTACCTCAAATTGGGAGGGCGAGACCCAGTACTTC. Translated, it gives CASSTSNWEGETQYF.

This chain links TRBV19 with TRBJ1-1; a possible D gene is TRBD1 (6 bases). The CDR3 is 15 amino acids. Trimming removed 9 bases from V and 1 base from J, with 18 bases in between. CDR1 is LNHDA and CDR2 is SQIVND in the germline V gene (reference sequence). CDR3 bases: TGTGCCAGCCGGTTACGGGACATCCCGAACACTGAAGCTTTCTTT. It is translated as CASRLRDIPNTEAFF. The whole variable domain, filled in from reference TRBV19 and TRBJ1-1, reads DGGITQSPKYLFRKEGQNVTLSCEQNLNHDAMYWYRQDPGQGLRLIYYSQIVNDFQKGDIAEGYSVSREKKESFPLTVTSAQKNPTAFYLCASRLRDIPNTEAFFGQGTRLTVV.

V gene TRBV9 combines with J gene TRBJ1-6; 9 nucleotides align to TRBD1. Germline values: CDR1 SGDLS, CDR2 YYNGEE. Germline trimming cut 3 bases from V and 10 bases from J; bases unmatched to any gene: 2. The CDR3 runs 13 residues. CDR3 DNA: TGTGCCAGCAGCGGGACAGGGGTATCACCCCTCCACTTT. Protein sequence: CASSGTGVSPLHF.

V and J are TRBV7-2 and TRBJ1-2; 8 bases match TRBD1. The CDR3 runs 14 residues. Germline V gene sequence: CDR1 SGHTA, CDR2 FQGNSA. The V and J ends lost 2 bases and 8 bases, in that order; junction bases with no gene match: 7. The CDR3 region has the DNA TGTGCCAGCAGCTTAAGCCGGACAGGGAAAGGCTACACCTTC. It codes for CASSLSRTGKGYTF.

V usage is TRBV28 and J usage is TRBJ2-5; possibly TRBD2 for D (7 bases). Per germline, CDR1 MDHEN and CDR2 SYDVKM. The CDR3 runs to 13 residues. Trimming removed 10 bases from V and 4 bases from J, with 16 bases in between. CDR3 sequence: CATTRGGGETQYF. The CDR3 DNA reads as TGTGCCACCACCCGAGGGGGGGGAGAGACCCAGTACTTC.

The chain recombines TRBV5-1 with TRBJ2-3, with 8 bases that match TRBD2. Germline CDR1 is SGHRS and CDR2 is YFSETQ. The CDR3 covers 13 residues. With V trimmed by 9 bases and J by 5 bases, 8 bases remained unmatched. CDR3 DNA: TGCGCCACCTCCGGGACTAGTTTAGATACGCAGTATTTT. This gives the protein CATSGTSLDTQYF.

This chain joins TRBV6-5 and TRBJ2-1, with 11 bases matching TRBD2. V gave up 8 bases and J gave up 6 bases; unmatched junction bases: 9. Germline V CDR1 and CDR2: MNHEY, SVGAGI. The CDR3 runs 15 residues. This chain's CDR3 is CASGRLAGTVNEQFF. The CDR3 DNA reads TGTGCCAGCGGACGACTAGCGGGGACGGTCAATGAGCAGTTCTTC.

The chain employs TRBV5-6 and TRBJ1-4; no clear D. The V end was cut by 4 bases, the J end by 5 bases, with 18 bases between. This CDR3 region has 16 residues. CDR1 is SGHDT, CDR2 YYEEEE, per germline. CDR3 residues: CASSRPGGRRNEKLFF. In nucleotides, the CDR3 is TGTGCCAGCAGCCGCCCGGGAGGACGGAGAAATGAAAAACTGTTTTTT.

The genes are TRBV24-1 and TRBJ1-2; D is possibly TRBD1 (5 bases). CDR3 length equals 15 residues. The germline V gene encodes CDR1 KGHDR and CDR2 SFDVKD. Trimming stripped 3 bases from V and 0 bases from J, with 10 bases between. The CDR3 DNA sequence: TGTGCCACCAGTGATGGGGGGATATCTAACTATGGCTACACCTTC. This sequence encodes CATSDGGISNYGYTF.

Written as DNA, the CDR3 is TGCGCCAGCAGCCAAGAGGTCGGCGGGAATCAGCCCCAGCATTTT. Translation gives CASSQEVGGNQPQHF. This chain links TRBV4-3 with TRBJ1-5, with unresolved D. The V gene's germline CDR1 is LGHNA and CDR2 YSLEER. This CDR3 comprises 15 residues. V gave up 0 bases and J gave up 4 bases, with 10 bases separating them.